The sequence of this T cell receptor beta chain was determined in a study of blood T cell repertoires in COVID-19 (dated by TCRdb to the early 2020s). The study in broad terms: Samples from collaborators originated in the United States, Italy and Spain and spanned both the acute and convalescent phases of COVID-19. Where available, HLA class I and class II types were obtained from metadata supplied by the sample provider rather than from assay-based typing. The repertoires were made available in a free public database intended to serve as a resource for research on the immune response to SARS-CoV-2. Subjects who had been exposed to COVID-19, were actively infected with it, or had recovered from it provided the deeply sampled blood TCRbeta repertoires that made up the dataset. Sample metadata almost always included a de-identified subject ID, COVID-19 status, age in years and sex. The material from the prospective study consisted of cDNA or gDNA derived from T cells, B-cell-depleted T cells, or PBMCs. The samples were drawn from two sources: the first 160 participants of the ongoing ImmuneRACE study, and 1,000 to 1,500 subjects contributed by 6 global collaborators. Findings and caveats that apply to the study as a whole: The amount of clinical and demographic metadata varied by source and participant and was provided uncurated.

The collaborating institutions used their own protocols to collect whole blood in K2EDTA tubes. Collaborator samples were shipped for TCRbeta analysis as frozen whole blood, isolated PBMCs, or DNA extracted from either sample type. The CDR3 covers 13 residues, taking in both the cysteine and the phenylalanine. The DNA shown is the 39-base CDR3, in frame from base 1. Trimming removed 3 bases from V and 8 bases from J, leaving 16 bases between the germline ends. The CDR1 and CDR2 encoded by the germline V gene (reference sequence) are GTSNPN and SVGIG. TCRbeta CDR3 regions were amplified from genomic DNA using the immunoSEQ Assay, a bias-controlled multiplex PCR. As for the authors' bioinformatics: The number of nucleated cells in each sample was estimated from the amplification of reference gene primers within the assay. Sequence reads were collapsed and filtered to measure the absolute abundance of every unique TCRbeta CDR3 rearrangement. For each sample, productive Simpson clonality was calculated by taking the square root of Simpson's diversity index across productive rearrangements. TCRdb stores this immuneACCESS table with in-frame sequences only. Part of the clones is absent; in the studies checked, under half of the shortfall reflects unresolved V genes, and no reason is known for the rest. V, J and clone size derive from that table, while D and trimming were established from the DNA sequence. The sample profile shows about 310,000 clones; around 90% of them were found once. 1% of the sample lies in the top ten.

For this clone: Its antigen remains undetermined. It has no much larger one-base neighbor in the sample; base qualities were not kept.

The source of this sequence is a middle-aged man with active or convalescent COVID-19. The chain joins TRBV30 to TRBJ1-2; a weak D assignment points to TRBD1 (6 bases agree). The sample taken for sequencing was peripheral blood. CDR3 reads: CAWSAGAFGGYTF. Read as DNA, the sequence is TGTGCCTGGAGCGCAGGGGCGTTTGGCGGCTACACCTTC.